Shown below are 14 T cell receptor beta chains from a single sample sequenced in a study of CD8+CD57+ T cells in acquired aplastic anemia (dated by TCRdb to 2017 to 2018). Expansion of CD8+CD57+ cells had been shown by flow cytometry in the patients chosen for sequencing. TCRdb lists the instrument as Illumina HiSeq 2000. Profiling of TCR beta VDJ combinations and CDR3 sequences used genomic DNA as the template. TCRdb trimmed public reads at Q25 via fastp, called clones via MiXCR and kept in-frame beta chains. Under each unique CDR3 protein, matching rows form one entry showing the most common genes and DNA. This sample comprises roughly 120,000 distinct CDR3 sequences, 50% to 60% of them detected only once. The top ten clonotypes cover 25% to 35% of the sample. The sequenced material came from sorted CD4+, CD8+, or CD8+CD57+ T cells (not recorded which) from PBMCs. Receptor source: a human donor with aplastic anemia.

The chain uses TRBV29-1 and TRBJ2-5; tentatively, D is TRBD2 (5 bases). V lost 3 bases, J lost 5 bases, and 13 bases lay in between. The length of the CDR3 is 13 residues. Germline V gives CDR1 SQVTM, CDR2 ANQGSEA. CDR3 in DNA: TGCAGCGTTGAGAGTGGACGCGGGGAGACCCAGTACTTC. This codes for CSVESGRGETQYF.

The chain links TRBV2 to TRBJ2-7, with TRBD1 matching 10 bases. This CDR3 has 16 amino acids. With V trimmed by 7 bases and J by 3 bases, 12 bases remained unmatched. CDR1 SNHLY and CDR2 FYNNEI come from the germline V gene. CDR3 in amino acids: CASTSSVGTGVYEQYF. CDR3 DNA: TGTGCCAGCACCTCAAGTGTAGGGACAGGGGTCTACGAGCAGTACTTC.

The J gene is TRBJ2-1, the V gene TRBV20-1; 8 nucleotides align to TRBD2. This CDR3 contains 19 residues. CDR1 is DFQATT and CDR2 is SNEGSKA in the germline V gene (reference sequence). V dropped 1 base and J dropped 4; count of bases not matched to a gene: 18. The CDR3 bases are TGCAGTGCTAGAGCTCCCTCTAACTGGCGGGGGGCAACGTACAATGAGCAGTTCTTC. It specifies CSARAPSNWRGATYNEQFF.

This chain links TRBV5-1 with TRBJ1-1; 9 bases map to TRBD1. V shed 5 bases, J shed 7 bases, and the junction held 9 bases outside the gene matches. Germline V gives CDR1 SGHRS, CDR2 YFSETQ. CDR3 length: 14 amino acids. For the CDR3, the DNA is TGCGCCAGCAGGCTAGCTACAGGGGGCGGTGAAGCTTTCTTT. This codes for CASRLATGGGEAFF.

This clonotype was observed many times. The chain combines TRBV12-3 or TRBV12-4 with TRBJ2-2; 8 bases are shared with TRBD1. The CDR3 extends over 15 amino acids. Trimming cost V 3 bases and J 4 bases; bases outside gene matches: 4. CDR3 bases: TGTGCCAGCAGTTTGGTGACAGGGGCCACCGGGGAGCTGTTTTTT. Translation gives CASSLVTGATGELFF.

V is TRBV9 and J is TRBJ2-5; 8 bases line up with TRBD1. V was pared by 0 bases and J by 5 bases, with 3 bases of the junction left unmatched. Germline lookup yields CDR1 SGDLS and CDR2 YYNGEE. CDR3 length: 14 residues. The CDR3 is CASSVAGGIETQYF. The CDR3, as DNA: TGTGCCAGCAGCGTAGCAGGGGGCATCGAGACCCAGTACTTC.

The gene calls are TRBV5-4 and TRBJ2-7; no definite D call. The ends were cut back, 4 bases at V and 3 bases at J, with 11 bases in the middle. CDR1 is SGHNT and CDR2 is YYREEE in the germline V gene (reference sequence). This CDR3 contains 13 residues. CDR3 in DNA: TGTGCCAGCAGCGCGGAGTGGGGCTACGAGCAGTACTTC. Its protein product is CASSAEWGYEQYF.

Concerning this clonotype itself: One end of the junction is discordant with germline, which a read error may explain. V and J are TRBV27 and TRBJ1-5; unclear D gene. This CDR3 comprises 13 residues. CDR1 MNHEY and CDR2 SMNVEV come from the germline V gene (reference sequence). This CDR3 is CASGLGRAQPQHF. The CDR3 DNA reads as TGTGCCAGCGGTTTAGGAAGGGCTCAGCCCCAGCATTTT.

This clonotype was seen only a few times. The V call is TRBV11-2, the J call TRBJ1-2; tentative D call: TRBD1 (5 bases). Germline assignment: CDR1 SGHAT and CDR2 FQNNGV. The CDR3 is 16 residues long. V was pared by 5 bases and J by 6 bases, with 22 bases between. The CDR3 loop is CASSPPSNAQGDGYTF. In DNA form, the CDR3 reads TGTGCCAGCAGCCCTCCCTCTAACGCCCAGGGTGATGGCTACACCTTC. The whole variable domain, filled in from reference TRBV11-2 and TRBJ1-2, reads EAGVAQSPRYKIIEKRQSVAFWCNPISGHATLYWYQQILGQGPKLLIQFQNNGVVDDSQLPKDRFSAERLKGVDSTLKIQPAKLEDSAVYLCASSPPSNAQGDGYTFGSGTRLTVV.

J is TRBJ1-6 and V is TRBV11-2; tentatively, D is TRBD1 (6 bases). Germline V gene data show CDR1 as SGHAT and CDR2 as FQNNGV. The CDR3 has 16 residues. Trimming pared 5 bases from V and 7 bases from J, leaving 18 bases between. The CDR3 loop reads CASSRGRQAANSPLHF. The CDR3 DNA is TGTGCCAGCAGCAGGGGAAGACAGGCCGCCAATTCACCCCTCCACTTT.

This clonotype has just one count. A read error is possible here, since a much larger clone lies one base away. V gene TRBV11-2 combines with J gene TRBJ2-4, with D perhaps TRBD2 (5 bases). The CDR3 spans 15 residues. Germline CDR1 reads SGHAT; CDR2 reads FQNNGV. The V end lost 5 bases, the J end lost 4 bases, and 15 bases lay between the germline ends. This chain's CDR3 is CASSLSGIVKNIQYF. CDR3 in DNA: TGTGCCAGCAGCCTATCCGGGATAGTAAAAAACATTCAGTACTTC.

This clonotype occurred a few times. V and J are TRBV2 and TRBJ2-5; 8 bases agree with TRBD1. V shed 7 bases, J shed 4 bases, and the junction held 5 bases outside the gene matches. Germline V lookup: CDR1 SNHLY, CDR2 FYNNEI. There are 13 residues in the CDR3. CDR3 protein: CASKTGGGETQYF. The CDR3 nucleotides read TGTGCCAGCAAAACAGGGGGAGGAGAGACCCAGTACTTC.

This chain links TRBV10-3 with TRBJ1-1; weak D call: TRBD1 (5 bases). The germline V and J ends were trimmed by 5 bases and 4 bases, with 11 bases remaining between them. The germline CDR1 and CDR2 sequences are ENHRY and SYGVKD. The CDR3 is made up of 13 amino acids. CDR3 bases: TGTGCCATCAGTCTGCCAGGGACCACTGAAGCTTTCTTT. Protein: CAISLPGTTEAFF.

The chain carries TRBV12-3 or TRBV12-4 and TRBJ2-7; 10 bases map to TRBD2. The V and J ends lost 6 bases and 5 bases, in that order; junction bases with no gene match: 10. CDR3 length equals 15 residues. The CDR3 is CASSSGLAKSHEQYF. The CDR3 coding sequence is TGTGCCAGCAGCTCGGGACTAGCGAAATCCCACGAGCAGTACTTC.